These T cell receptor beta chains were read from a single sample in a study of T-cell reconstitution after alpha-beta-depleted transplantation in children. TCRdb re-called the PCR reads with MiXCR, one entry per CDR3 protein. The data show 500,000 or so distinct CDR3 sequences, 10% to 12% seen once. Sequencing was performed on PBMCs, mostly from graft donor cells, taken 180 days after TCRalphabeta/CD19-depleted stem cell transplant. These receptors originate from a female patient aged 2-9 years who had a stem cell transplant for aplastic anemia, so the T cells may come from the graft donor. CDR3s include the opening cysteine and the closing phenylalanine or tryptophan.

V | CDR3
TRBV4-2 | CASSQDTGGDTQYF
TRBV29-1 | CSADRAFNYGYTF
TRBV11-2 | CASSLGDRDFSPLHF
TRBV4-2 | CASTSVSPGVYNEQFF
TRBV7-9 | CASSFRSRTDTQYF
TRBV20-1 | CSATLRAGPDNEQFF
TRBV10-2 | CASKGAQFLDTQYF
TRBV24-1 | CATSERRAGGGEQFF
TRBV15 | CATSRPTGAGSGANVLTF
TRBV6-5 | CASSYRGLTGETQYF
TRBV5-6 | CASSGSYSGSSYNEQFF
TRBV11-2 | CASSSRSIWQDNTDTQYF
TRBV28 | CASSLSGLYF
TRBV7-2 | CASSFAHRGPLYNEQFF
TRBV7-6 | CASSLPNPGLGGTQYF
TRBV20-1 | CSAGSGNFNEQFF
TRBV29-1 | CSVGQVAYEQYF
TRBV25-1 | CASSERGLDTGELFF
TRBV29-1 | CSATRGQPVGNQPQHF
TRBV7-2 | CASTGGYGYTF
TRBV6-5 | CASNSARREQFF
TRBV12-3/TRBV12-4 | CASSPPAFDEQFF
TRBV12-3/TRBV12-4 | CASSLAFTGELFF
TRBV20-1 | CSARDRTSGTLNTGELFF
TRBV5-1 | CASSLDWYYGYTF
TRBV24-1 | CATSESPGRETQYF
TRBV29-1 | CSVFPDTGTRLLSLEQYF
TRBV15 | CATSRDLAANYGYTF
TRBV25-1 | CASSPRVGGSQPQHF
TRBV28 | CASSFGGGYEQYF
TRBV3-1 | CASSQPLGSEQFF
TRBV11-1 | CASSPRRDRVPVRVTQYF
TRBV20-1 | CSAPTSGRGETQYF
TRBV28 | CASSYGLDGYTF
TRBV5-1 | CASSPTTGAQNTEAFF
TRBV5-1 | CASSSRTPNGPDTQYF
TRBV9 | CASSVGQIDEKLFF
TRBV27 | CASSLLQGNYGYTF
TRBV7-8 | CASSDFLGGNTEAFF
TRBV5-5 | CASSLSWLTNEKLFF
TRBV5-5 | CASSSKDTDPWDTEAFF
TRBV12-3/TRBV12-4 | CASSFVGNQPQHF
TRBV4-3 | CASSQVSTEAFF
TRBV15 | CATSRSSAGERSDNEQFF